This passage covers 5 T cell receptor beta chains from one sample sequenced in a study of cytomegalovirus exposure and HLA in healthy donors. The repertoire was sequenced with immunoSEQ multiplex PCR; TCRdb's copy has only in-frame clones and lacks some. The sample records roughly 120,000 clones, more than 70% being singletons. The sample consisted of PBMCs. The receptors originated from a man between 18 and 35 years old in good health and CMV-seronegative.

CDR3 region: CASSDLPPQGAWDTQYF. The DNA for the CDR3 is TGTGCCAGCAGTGACCTACCGCCACAGGGGGCCTGGGATACGCAGTATTTT. The chain combines TRBV2 with TRBJ2-3; 9 nucleotides match TRBD1. The germline CDR1 and CDR2 sequences are SNHLY and FYNNEI. This CDR3 has 17 amino acids. V gave up 3 bases and J gave up 6 bases; unmatched junction bases: 13.

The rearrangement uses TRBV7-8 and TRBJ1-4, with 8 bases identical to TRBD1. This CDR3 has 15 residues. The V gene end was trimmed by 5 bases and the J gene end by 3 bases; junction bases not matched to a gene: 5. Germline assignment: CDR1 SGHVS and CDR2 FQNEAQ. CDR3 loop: CASSHRQGPNEKLFF. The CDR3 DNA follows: TGTGCCAGCAGCCATCGACAGGGGCCTAATGAAAAACTGTTTTTT. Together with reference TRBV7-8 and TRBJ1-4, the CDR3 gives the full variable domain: GAGVSQSPRYKVAKRGQDVALRCDPISGHVSLFWYQQALGQGPEFLTYFQNEAQLDKSGLPSDRFFAERPEGSVSTLKIQRTQQEDSAVYLCASSHRQGPNEKLFFGSGTQLSVL.

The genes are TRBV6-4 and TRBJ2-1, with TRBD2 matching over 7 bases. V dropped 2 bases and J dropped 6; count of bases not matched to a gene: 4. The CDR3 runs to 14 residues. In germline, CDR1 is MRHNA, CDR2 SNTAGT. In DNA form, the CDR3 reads TGTGCCAGCAGTGACGGTACTAGCGCCAATGAGCAGTTCTTC. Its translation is CASSDGTSANEQFF.

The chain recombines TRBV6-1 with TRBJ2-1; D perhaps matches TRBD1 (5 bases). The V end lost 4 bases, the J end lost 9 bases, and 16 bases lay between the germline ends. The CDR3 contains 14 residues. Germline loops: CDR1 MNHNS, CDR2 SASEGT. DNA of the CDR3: TGTGCCAGCAGTGTGTTAACAGGCTCCTCTGAGCAGTTCTTC. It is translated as CASSVLTGSSEQFF.

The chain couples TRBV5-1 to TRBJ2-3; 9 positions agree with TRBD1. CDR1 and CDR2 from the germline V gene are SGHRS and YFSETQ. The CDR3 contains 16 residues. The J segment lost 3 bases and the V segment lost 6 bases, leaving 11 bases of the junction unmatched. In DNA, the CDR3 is TGCGCCAGCAAAACCTCGGGGACAGGGTCTACAGATACGCAGTATTTT. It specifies CASKTSGTGSTDTQYF. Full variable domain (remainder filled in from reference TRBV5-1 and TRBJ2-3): KAGVTQTPRYLIKTRGQQVTLSCSPISGHRSVSWYQQTPGQGLQFLFEYFSETQRNKGNFPGRFSGRQFSNSRSEMNVSTLELGDSALYLCASKTSGTGSTDTQYFGPGTRLTVL.